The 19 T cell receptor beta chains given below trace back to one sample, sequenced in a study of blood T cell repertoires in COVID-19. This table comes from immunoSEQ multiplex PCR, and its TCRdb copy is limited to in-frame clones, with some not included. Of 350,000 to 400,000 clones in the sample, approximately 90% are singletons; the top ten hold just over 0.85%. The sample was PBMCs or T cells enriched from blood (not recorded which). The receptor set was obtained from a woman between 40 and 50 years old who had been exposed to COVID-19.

CDR3 residues: CSVEDPRDRDTYEQYF. CDR3 bases: TGCAGCGTTGAAGACCCCAGGGACAGGGACACCTACGAGCAGTACTTC. This chain uses TRBV29-1 with TRBJ2-7, with 9 positions matching TRBD1. This CDR3 region has 16 residues. CDR1 and CDR2 from the germline V gene are SQVTM and ANQGSEA. The J segment lost 2 bases and the V segment lost 0 bases, leaving 8 bases of the junction unmatched.

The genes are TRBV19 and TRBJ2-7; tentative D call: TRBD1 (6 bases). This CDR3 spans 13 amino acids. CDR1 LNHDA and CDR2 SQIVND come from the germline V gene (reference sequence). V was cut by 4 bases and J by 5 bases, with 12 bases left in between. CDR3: CASSNAGVHEQYF. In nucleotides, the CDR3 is TGTGCCAGTAGTAATGCAGGGGTCCACGAGCAGTACTTC.

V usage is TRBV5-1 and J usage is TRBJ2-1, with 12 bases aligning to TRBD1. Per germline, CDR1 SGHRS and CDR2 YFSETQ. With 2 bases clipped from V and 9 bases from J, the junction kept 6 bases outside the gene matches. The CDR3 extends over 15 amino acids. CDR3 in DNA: TGCGCCAGCAGCTTCTTACCGGGACAGGGGGCTGAGCAGTTCTTC. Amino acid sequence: CASSFLPGQGAEQFF.

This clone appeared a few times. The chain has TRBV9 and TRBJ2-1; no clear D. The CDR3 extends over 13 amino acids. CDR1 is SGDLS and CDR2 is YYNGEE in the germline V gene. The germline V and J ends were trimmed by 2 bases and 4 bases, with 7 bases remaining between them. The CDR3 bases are TGTGCCAGCAGCGTTGGCTTTTACAATGAGCAGTTCTTC. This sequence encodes CASSVGFYNEQFF. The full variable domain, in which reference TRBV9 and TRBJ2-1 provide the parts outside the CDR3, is DSGVTQTPKHLITATGQRVTLRCSPRSGDLSVYWYQQSLDQGLQFLIQYYNGEERAKGNILERFSAQQFPDLHSELNLSSLELGDSALYFCASSVGFYNEQFFGPGTRLTVL.

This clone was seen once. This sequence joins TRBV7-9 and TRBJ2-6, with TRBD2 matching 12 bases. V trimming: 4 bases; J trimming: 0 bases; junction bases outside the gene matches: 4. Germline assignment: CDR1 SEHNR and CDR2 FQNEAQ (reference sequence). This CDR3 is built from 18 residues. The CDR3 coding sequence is TGTGCCAGCAGCTCCGGACTAGCGGGATACTCTGGGGCCAACGTCCTGACTTTC. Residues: CASSSGLAGYSGANVLTF.

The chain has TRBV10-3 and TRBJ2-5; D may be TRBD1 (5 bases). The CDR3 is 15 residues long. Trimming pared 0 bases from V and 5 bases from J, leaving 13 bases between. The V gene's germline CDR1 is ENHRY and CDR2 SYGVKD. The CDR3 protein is CAISESIGKGETQYF. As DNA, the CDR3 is TGTGCCATCAGTGAGTCCATAGGGAAGGGGGAGACCCAGTACTTC.

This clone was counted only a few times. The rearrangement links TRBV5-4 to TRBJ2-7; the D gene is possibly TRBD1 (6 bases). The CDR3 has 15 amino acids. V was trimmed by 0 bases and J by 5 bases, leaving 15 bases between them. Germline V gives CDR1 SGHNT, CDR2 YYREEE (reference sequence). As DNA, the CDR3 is TGTGCCAGCAGCTTGGTAACAGGGAAGAAGGACGAGCAGTACTTC. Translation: CASSLVTGKKDEQYF. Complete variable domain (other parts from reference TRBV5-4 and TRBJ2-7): ETGVTQSPTHLIKTRGQQVTLRCSSQSGHNTVSWYQQALGQGPQFIFQYYREEENGRGNFPPRFSGLQFPNYSSELNVNALELDDSALYLCASSLVTGKKDEQYFGPGTRLTVT.

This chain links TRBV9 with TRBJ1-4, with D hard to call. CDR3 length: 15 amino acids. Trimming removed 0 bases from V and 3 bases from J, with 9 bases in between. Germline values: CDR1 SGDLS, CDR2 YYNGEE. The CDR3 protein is CASSVGRGSNEKLFF. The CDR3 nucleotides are TGTGCCAGCAGCGTAGGGCGGGGATCTAATGAAAAACTGTTTTTT.

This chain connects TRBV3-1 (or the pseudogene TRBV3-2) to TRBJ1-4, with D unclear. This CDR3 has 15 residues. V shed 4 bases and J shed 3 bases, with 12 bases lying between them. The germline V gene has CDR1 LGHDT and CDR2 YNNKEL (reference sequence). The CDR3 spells CASSPRGGSNEKLFF. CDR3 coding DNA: TGTGCCAGCAGCCCCCGCGGAGGTTCTAATGAAAAACTGTTTTTT.

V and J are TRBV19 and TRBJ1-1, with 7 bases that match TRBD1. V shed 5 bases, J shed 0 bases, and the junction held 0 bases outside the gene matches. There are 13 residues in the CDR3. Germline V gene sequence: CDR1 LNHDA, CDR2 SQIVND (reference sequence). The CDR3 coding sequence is TGTGCCAGTAGTCAGGGGGTGAACACTGAAGCTTTCTTT. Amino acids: CASSQGVNTEAFF.

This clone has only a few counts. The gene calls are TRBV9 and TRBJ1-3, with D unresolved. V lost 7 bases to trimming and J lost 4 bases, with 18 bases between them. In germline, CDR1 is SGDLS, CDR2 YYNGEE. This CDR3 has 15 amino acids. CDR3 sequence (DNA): TGTGCCAGCGGAATCTCTGGTCTAGGCGGAAACACCATATATTTT. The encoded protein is CASGISGLGGNTIYF. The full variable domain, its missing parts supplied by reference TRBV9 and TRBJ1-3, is DSGVTQTPKHLITATGQRVTLRCSPRSGDLSVYWYQQSLDQGLQFLIQYYNGEERAKGNILERFSAQQFPDLHSELNLSSLELGDSALYFCASGISGLGGNTIYFGEGSWLTVV.

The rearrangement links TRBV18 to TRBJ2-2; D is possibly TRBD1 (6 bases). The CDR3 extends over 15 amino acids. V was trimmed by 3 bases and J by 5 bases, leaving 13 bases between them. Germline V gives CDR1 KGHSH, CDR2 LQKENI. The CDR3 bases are TGTGCCAGCTCACCCTCAGGGGTAGGAACCGGGGAGCTGTTTTTT. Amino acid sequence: CASSPSGVGTGELFF. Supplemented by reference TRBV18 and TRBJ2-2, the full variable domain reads NAGVMQNPRHLVRRRGQEARLRCSPMKGHSHVYWYRQLPEEGLKFMVYLQKENIIDESGMPKERFSAEFPKEGPSILRIQQVVRGDSAAYFCASSPSGVGTGELFFGEGSRLTVL.

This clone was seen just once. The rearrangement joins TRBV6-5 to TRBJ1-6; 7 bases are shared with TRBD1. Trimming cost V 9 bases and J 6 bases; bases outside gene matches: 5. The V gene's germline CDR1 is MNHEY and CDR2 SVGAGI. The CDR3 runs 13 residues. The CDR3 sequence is CASVTGSNSPLHF. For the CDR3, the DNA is TGTGCCAGTGTGACAGGGAGTAATTCACCCCTCCACTTT.

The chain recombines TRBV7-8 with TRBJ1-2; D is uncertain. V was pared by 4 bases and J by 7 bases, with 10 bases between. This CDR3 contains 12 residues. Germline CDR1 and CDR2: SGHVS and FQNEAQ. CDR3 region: CASSSRAGGYTF. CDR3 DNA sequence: TGTGCCAGCAGCTCCCGAGCTGGTGGCTACACCTTC.

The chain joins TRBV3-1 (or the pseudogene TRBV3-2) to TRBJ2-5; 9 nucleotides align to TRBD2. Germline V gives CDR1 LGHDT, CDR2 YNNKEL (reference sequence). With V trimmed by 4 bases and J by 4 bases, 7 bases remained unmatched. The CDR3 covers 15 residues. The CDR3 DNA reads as TGTGCCAGCAGCCCAATAGCGGGAGCAAGAGAGACCCAGTACTTC. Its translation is CASSPIAGARETQYF.

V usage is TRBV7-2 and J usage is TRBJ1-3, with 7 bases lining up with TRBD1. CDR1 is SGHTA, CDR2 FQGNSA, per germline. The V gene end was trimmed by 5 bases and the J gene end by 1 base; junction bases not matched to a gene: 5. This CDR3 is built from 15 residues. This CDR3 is CASSPKGASGNTIYF. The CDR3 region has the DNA TGTGCCAGCAGCCCCAAGGGGGCTTCTGGAAACACCATATATTTT.

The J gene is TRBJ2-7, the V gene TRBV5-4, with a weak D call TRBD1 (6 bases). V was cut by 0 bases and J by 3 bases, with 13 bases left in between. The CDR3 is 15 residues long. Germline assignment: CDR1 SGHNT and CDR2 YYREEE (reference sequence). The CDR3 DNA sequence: TGTGCCAGCAGCTTGGGGGGGCGAAGTGGCTACGAGCAGTACTTC. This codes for CASSLGGRSGYEQYF.

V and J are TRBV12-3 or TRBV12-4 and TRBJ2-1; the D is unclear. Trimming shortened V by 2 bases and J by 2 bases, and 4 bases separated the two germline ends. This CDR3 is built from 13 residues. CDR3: CASSLSAYNEQFF. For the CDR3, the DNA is TGTGCCAGCAGTTTATCTGCCTACAATGAGCAGTTCTTC.

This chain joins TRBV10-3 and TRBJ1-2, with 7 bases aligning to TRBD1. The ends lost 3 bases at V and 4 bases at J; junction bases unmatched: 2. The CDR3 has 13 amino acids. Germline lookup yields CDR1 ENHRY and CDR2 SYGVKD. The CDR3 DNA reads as TGTGCCATCAGTGAAGGGGACAGCTATGGCTACACCTTC. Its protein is CAISEGDSYGYTF.